One sample yielded the 9 T cell receptor beta chains listed below, sequenced in a study of T cell responses to AZD1222 COVID-19 vaccine. Clones were sequenced by immunoSEQ multiplex PCR, and TCRdb holds only the in-frame ones, with some missing. Of tens of thousands of clones listed, just over 90% are singletons. Material: peripheral blood, obtained 28 days after the second AZD1222 dose. Receptor source: an adult who received the AZD1222 COVID-19 vaccine.

The chain has TRBV7-2 and TRBJ1-3, with 7 bases that match TRBD1. Trimming cost V 5 bases and J 0 bases; bases outside gene matches: 7. The CDR3 sequence is 16 residues long. Germline V lookup: CDR1 SGHTA, CDR2 FQGNSA. The CDR3 loop is CASSRPRGDSGNTIYF. Here the CDR3 DNA reads TGTGCCAGCAGCCGTCCCAGGGGGGACTCTGGAAACACCATATATTTT. Complete variable domain (other parts from reference TRBV7-2 and TRBJ1-3): GAGVSQSPSNKVTEKGKDVELRCDPISGHTALYWYRQSLGQGLEFLIYFQGNSAPDKSGLPSDRFSAERTGGSVSTLTIQRTQQEDSAVYLCASSRPRGDSGNTIYFGEGSWLTVV.

The chain links TRBV2 to TRBJ2-7, with a weak D call TRBD1 (5 bases). The CDR3 has 13 amino acids. V was cut by 8 bases and J by 3 bases, with 14 bases left in between. Per germline, CDR1 SNHLY and CDR2 FYNNEI. CDR3 in DNA: TGTGCCAGCGGCAAGGGGAAGTTCTACGAGCAGTACTTC. Translating it yields CASGKGKFYEQYF. Complete variable domain (other parts from reference TRBV2 and TRBJ2-7): EPEVTQTPSHQVTQMGQEVILRCVPISNHLYFYWYRQILGQKVEFLVSFYNNEISEKSEIFDDQFSVERPDGSNFTLKIRSTKLEDSAMYFCASGKGKFYEQYFGPGTRLTVT.

This sequence joins TRBV19 and TRBJ2-1; no clear D. The length of the CDR3 is 13 residues. The germline CDR1 and CDR2 sequences are LNHDA and SQIVND (reference sequence). Trimming pared 7 bases from V and 5 bases from J, leaving 12 bases between. In nucleotides, the CDR3 is TGTGCCAGTAATTTTAATGGGGACAATGAGCAGTTCTTC. Its protein is CASNFNGDNEQFF.

The V call is TRBV5-4, the J call TRBJ2-1; no definite D call. Germline V lookup: CDR1 SGHNT, CDR2 YYREEE (reference sequence). Trimming cost V 3 bases and J 6 bases, with 7 bases left between them. The CDR3 contains 12 residues. The CDR3 sequence: CASSSLVNEQFF. CDR3 in DNA: TGTGCCAGCAGCTCTTTGGTCAATGAGCAGTTCTTC.

Only one count was recorded for this clone. The same CDR3 can be traced to other DNA sequences in this sample. This chain joins TRBV29-1 and TRBJ1-2; tentative D call: TRBD1 (5 bases). Germline CDR1 and CDR2: SQVTM and ANQGSEA. V was pared by 6 bases and J by 2 bases, with 10 bases between. There are 12 residues in the CDR3. CDR3 protein: CSVGGPNYGYTF. The DNA of the CDR3 is TGCAGCGTGGGGGGACCCAACTATGGCTACACCTTC.

The chain links TRBV27 to TRBJ2-3, with D perhaps given as TRBD1 or TRBD2 (6 bases each). Germline V gene lookup returns CDR1 MNHEY and CDR2 SMNVEV (reference sequence). V was trimmed by 5 bases and J by 0 bases, leaving 15 bases between them. This CDR3 is 16 amino acids long. The CDR3 nucleotides read TGTGCCAGCAGTGGCGGGACACTCATCAGCACAGATACGCAGTATTTT. Its translation: CASSGGTLISTDTQYF.

The rearrangement links TRBV2 to TRBJ2-1; 8 nucleotides match TRBD1. The CDR3 is 13 residues long. Germline-derived CDR1 and CDR2 are SNHLY and FYNNEI. J was trimmed by 7 bases and V by 7 bases; bases with no gene match: 6. The CDR3 DNA reads as TGTGCCAGCATTTCGGACAGGGTAAATGAGCAGTTCTTC. Amino acids: CASISDRVNEQFF.

The gene calls are TRBV29-1 and TRBJ2-3; D ambiguous. Germline CDR1 and CDR2: SQVTM and ANQGSEA. V lost 8 bases, J lost 2 bases, and 5 bases lay in between. The CDR3 has 10 residues. CDR3 residues: CSTNTDTQYF. In DNA, the CDR3 is TGCAGCACAAACACAGATACGCAGTATTTT.

The chain links TRBV19 to TRBJ1-4, with D possibly being TRBD1 (5 bases). Trimming cost V 6 bases and J 6 bases, with 14 bases left between them. Germline CDR1 LNHDA, CDR2 SQIVND (reference sequence). There are 14 residues in the CDR3. The chain's CDR3 is CASSIPAGHEKLFF. Written as DNA, the CDR3 is TGTGCCAGTAGCATCCCGGCAGGGCATGAAAAACTGTTTTTT.